This T cell receptor beta chain comes out of a study of T cells in Graves' hyperthyroidism and ophthalmopathy (dated by TCRdb to between 2018 and 2021). Notes on the research overall: Peripheral blood samples were taken at the time of initial diagnosis, prior to any treatment. TCR V-J signatures able to tell the groups apart were searched for in a discovery cohort of some 100 patients, of whom more than 40 had Graves' ophthalmopathy and 55 to 60 had stable Graves' hyperthyroidism. Prospective prediction of ophthalmopathy was tested in an independent validation cohort of 18 to 20 hyperthyroidism patients and 15 to 17 patients who later progressed to ophthalmopathy. For training and testing, the 100 or so patients in the discovery cohort were randomly divided in a 7:3 ratio. In six Graves' hyperthyroidism patients, the study also compared T-cell repertoires from thyroid tissue with T-cell repertoires from blood. Following sampling, methimazole starting at 30 mg daily was given to hyperthyroidism patients, and high-dose intravenous methylprednisolone was given to ophthalmopathy patients. The paper reports TCR Vbeta CDR3 sequencing of some 140 peripheral blood samples: over 40 ophthalmopathy, under 80 hyperthyroidism and around 17 progressor patients.

Its CDR3 holds 14 amino acids, cysteine through phenylalanine. CDR3 DNA is the only sequence kept; it has 42 bases, read in frame from the first base. Germline trimming amounts to 6 bases on V and 1 base on J, with 6 as the count of junction bases outside the gene matches. The germline V gene supplies CDR1 SQVTM and CDR2 ANQGSEA. Stable Graves' hyperthyroidism was defined as the absence of progression to ophthalmopathy over 18 months of follow-up. Hyperthyroidism patients were newly diagnosed, had a disease duration of under 2 months, and were aged 18 to 65 years. Exclusion was applied to patients with uncontrolled infections, other autoimmune diseases, pregnancy or lactation. Clinical symptoms, serum thyroxine and TRAb, thyroid ultrasound, and orbital computed tomography formed the basis for the diagnoses. PBMCs were separated from under 12 ml of fresh peripheral blood using Ficoll-Paque density gradient centrifugation. Total RNA was extracted using Trizol reagent, and RNA quality was assessed on an Agilent 2100 Bioanalyzer.

This clonotype was counted a few times. Its antigen remains undetermined. There are no base qualities to consult, and no much larger clone falls within one base. Here is what the overall study found, with its caveats: Most expanded thyroid clonotypes (frequency above 0.001) were also detected in blood, suggesting blood repertoires may reflect thyroid immune responses. In validation, the model predicted progression to ophthalmopathy with over 65% sensitivity and about 73% specificity, a median of about 6 months before onset. In cross-validation, a model built on a 13 V-J signature told ophthalmopathy apart from stable hyperthyroidism with 85% to 90% sensitivity and 81% to 82% specificity, and in testing the same model reached 80%/75%. Sample size was not statistically predetermined, and blinding of investigators to group allocation was not performed.

The TCR beta CDR3 regions were amplified from the RNA transcripts. The first round of RT-PCR for the TCR CDR3 was performed with the HTBI primer set and the Qiagen OneStep RT-PCR kit. The libraries were constructed in a second round of multiplex PCR and then size-selected and purified. Sequencing of the libraries was done on an Illumina HiSeq2000 using paired-end 100 bp reads. The paper's data handling went like this. Raw data were processed with SOAPnuke, discarding reads with adapters, uncalled bases, mean Phred below 15, or no exact constant-primer or identifier match. COPE v1.2.5 was used to merge the high-quality paired reads, and each unique nucleotide sequence was defined as a clonotype. Clonotypes were aligned to IMGT TRBV, TRBD and TRBJ reference segments using MiTCR v1.1. The analysis included only V-J combinations with a frequency above 0.0001, which together covered roughly 99% of the repertoires. The TCS score was defined as F50 (clonal expansion) divided by E x V (chaos), with BLOSUM62-based TCRdist calculated between CDR3 peptides within each V-J. Welch's t-statistics and random forest reduced 450 to 600 V-J features to roughly 13, which were used in a naive Bayes classifier (R e1071). Starting from the raw public reads, TCRdb applied fastp trimming at Q25, assembled clones with MiXCR and retained in-frame beta chains. Records with the same CDR3 protein are collapsed into one entry carrying the most frequent genes and DNA. The V and J calls were not made by the authors but by TCRdb's processing. This sample is represented by about 210,000 distinct CDR3 sequences; under 20% of them were singletons. The ten biggest clones cover approximately 46% of the sample.

Recombination connected TRBV29-1 to TRBJ2-7, with 10 central nucleotides matching TRBD2. This TCR was sampled from a man in his forties or fifties with Graves' hyperthyroidism. Sample: blood. The sequence in DNA is TGCAGCGTAAAACTAGCGGGAAAGTCCTACGAGCAGTACTTC. Its product reads: CSVKLAGKSYEQYF.